One and the same sample provided the 20 T cell receptor beta chains below, sequenced in a study of T cell changes during pregnancy in multiple sclerosis. Data came from immunoSEQ multiplex PCR; TCRdb stores just in-frame clones and leaves some out. The profile shows 50,000 or so clones, more than 90% of them singletons. The sequencing here drew on peripheral blood, taken after pregnancy. Receptor source: a female donor in good health, enrolled as a control in a pregnancy study.

This clone was seen just once. The CDR3 here is CATSLRRTEQYF. The CDR3 coding sequence is TGTGCCACCTCACTGAGGCGCACGGAGCAGTACTTC. The chain carries TRBV11-2 and TRBJ2-7; D not resolved. Germline CDR1 and CDR2: SGHAT and FQNNGV. The CDR3 covers 12 residues. V lost 10 bases and J lost 7, with 17 bases in between.

The chain uses TRBV2 and TRBJ1-1, with D perhaps matching TRBD1 (6 bases). The V end lost 6 bases, the J end lost 1 base, and 9 bases lay between the germline ends. CDR1 SNHLY and CDR2 FYNNEI come from the germline V gene. The CDR3 runs 13 residues. The CDR3 spells CASRSTGNTEAFF. Here the CDR3 DNA reads TGTGCCAGCAGGTCGACAGGGAACACTGAAGCTTTCTTT.

V gene TRBV5-1 combines with J gene TRBJ2-7; TRBD2 matches at 12 bases. Germline V gene sequence: CDR1 SGHRS, CDR2 YFSETQ. V dropped 3 bases and J dropped 0; count of bases not matched to a gene: 1. The CDR3 sequence is 15 residues long. The CDR3, as DNA: TGCGCCAGCAGCTGGACTAGCGGGGCCTCCTACGAGCAGTACTTC. It is translated as CASSWTSGASYEQYF.

The CDR3 coding sequence is TGTGCCAGCAGCACCCTGGACAGGAGCTATGGCTACACCTTC. The encoded protein is CASSTLDRSYGYTF. The V and J genes are TRBV5-6 and TRBJ1-2, with 7 bases aligning to TRBD1. After removal of 4 bases from V and 4 bases from J, the junction contained 7 bases not matched to a gene. Germline CDR1 and CDR2: SGHDT and YYEEEE. CDR3 length: 14 residues.

The rearrangement links TRBV1 to TRBJ2-6; the DNA was not compared with TRBD2, the D call given in the table. TRBV1 counts as a pseudogene. The CDR3 runs 16 residues. The CDR3 loop reads CTSSHVRRSGANVLTF. In DNA form, the CDR3 reads TGCACCAGCAGCCATGTGAGGCGCTCTGGGGCCAACGTCCTGACTTTC.

The chain combines TRBV28 with TRBJ2-3, with TRBD1 matching over 10 bases. The V and J ends lost 5 bases and 4 bases, in that order; junction bases with no gene match: 9. The CDR3 contains 16 residues. Germline assignment: CDR1 MDHEN and CDR2 SYDVKM. CDR3: CASSPLDRGPPDTQYF. CDR3 nucleotide sequence: TGTGCCAGCAGTCCCCTCGACAGGGGGCCCCCAGATACGCAGTATTTT.

The chain combines TRBV6-4 with TRBJ1-5, with TRBD1 identical over 7 bases. V was pared by 3 bases and J by 4 bases, with 6 bases of the junction left unmatched. This CDR3 comprises 15 residues. In germline, CDR1 is MRHNA, CDR2 SNTAGT. This CDR3 is CASSDSGTVNQPQHF. The CDR3 nucleotides read TGTGCCAGCAGTGATTCCGGGACAGTAAATCAGCCCCAGCATTTT.

The genes are TRBV5-6 and TRBJ2-7, with 7 nucleotides matching TRBD1. Germline V gene lookup returns CDR1 SGHDT and CDR2 YYEEEE. The length of the CDR3 is 11 residues. V was clipped by 2 bases and J by 10 bases; unmatched bases: 3. CDR3 bases: TGTGCCAGCAGCTTTGGGGACAGTCAGTACTTC. This encodes CASSFGDSQYF.

This chain connects TRBV27 to TRBJ2-1; weak D call: TRBD1 (6 bases). Trimming removed 4 bases at V and 6 bases at J, with 10 bases between. CDR1 and CDR2 (germline): MNHEY, SMNVEV (reference sequence). CDR3 length: 13 amino acids. CDR3 loop: CASSSVGANEQFF. CDR3 sequence (DNA): TGTGCCAGCAGTTCCGTGGGGGCCAATGAGCAGTTCTTC.

This chain uses TRBV18 with TRBJ1-2, with D perhaps TRBD1 (6 bases). Trimming took off 2 bases at V and 4 bases at J, with 11 bases between the two ends. This CDR3 comprises 14 residues. Germline V gene sequence: CDR1 KGHSH, CDR2 LQKENI. The CDR3: CASSPEGGSYGYTF. The DNA of the CDR3 is TGTGCCAGCTCACCAGAGGGGGGGTCCTATGGCTACACCTTC. The complete variable domain, with remaining parts taken from reference TRBV18 and TRBJ1-2, reads NAGVMQNPRHLVRRRGQEARLRCSPMKGHSHVYWYRQLPEEGLKFMVYLQKENIIDESGMPKERFSAEFPKEGPSILRIQQVVRGDSAAYFCASSPEGGSYGYTFGSGTRLTVV.

The chain carries TRBV2 and TRBJ1-3; D perhaps matches TRBD1 (6 bases). V was shortened by 3 bases and J by 0 bases, with 9 bases between the two germline ends. Germline assignment: CDR1 SNHLY and CDR2 FYNNEI. The CDR3 totals 15 residues. CDR3 region: CASSEGALSGNTIYF. As DNA, the CDR3 is TGTGCCAGCAGTGAGGGGGCGCTCTCTGGAAACACCATATATTTT. Full variable domain (remainder filled in from reference TRBV2 and TRBJ1-3): EPEVTQTPSHQVTQMGQEVILRCVPISNHLYFYWYRQILGQKVEFLVSFYNNEISEKSEIFDDQFSVERPDGSNFTLKIRSTKLEDSAMYFCASSEGALSGNTIYFGEGSWLTVV.

The chain recombines TRBV5-4 with TRBJ1-1; possibly TRBD1 for D (6 bases). The germline V gene encodes CDR1 SGHNT and CDR2 YYREEE (reference sequence). This CDR3 spans 13 amino acids. V was cut by 4 bases and J by 8 bases, with 15 bases left in between. This CDR3 reads CASSPPGVVEAFF. DNA of the CDR3: TGTGCCAGCAGCCCCCCAGGGGTAGTCGAAGCTTTCTTT.

J is TRBJ2-1 and V is TRBV9, with 14 bases fitting TRBD2. The germline V gene has CDR1 SGDLS and CDR2 YYNGEE. CDR3 length equals 16 residues. V lost 3 bases, J lost 2 bases, and 1 base stayed unmatched. The CDR3 loop is CASSGLAGGPYNEQFF. CDR3 coding DNA: TGTGCCAGCAGCGGACTAGCGGGGGGGCCCTACAATGAGCAGTTCTTC.

The chain combines TRBV19 with TRBJ2-7; 7 nucleotides agree with TRBD1. The germline V gene has CDR1 LNHDA and CDR2 SQIVND (reference sequence). Trimming took 1 base from V and 5 from J; bases not matched to a gene: 8. CDR3 length: 15 residues. The CDR3 reads CASSIGQGIRHEQYF. DNA for the CDR3: TGTGCCAGTAGTATAGGACAGGGAATTCGGCACGAGCAGTACTTC.

This chain links TRBV4-3 with TRBJ2-1; TRBD2 aligns across 10 bases. Germline V gene lookup returns CDR1 LGHNA and CDR2 YSLEER. This CDR3 spans 16 amino acids. Trimming took 6 bases from V and 6 from J; bases not matched to a gene: 11. CDR3 in amino acids: CASSTLAGDGGNEQFF. In DNA, the CDR3 is TGCGCCAGCAGTACGCTAGCGGGAGATGGTGGCAATGAGCAGTTCTTC.

This clone was found a few times. The chain recombines TRBV7-9 with TRBJ1-6; 8 bases map to TRBD1. V shed 1 base and J 4 bases; nucleotides not matched to a gene: 3. The CDR3 contains 16 residues. Germline CDR1 SEHNR, CDR2 FQNEAQ (reference sequence). DNA of the CDR3: TGTGCCAGCAGCTTAGGGACAGGGTTTTATAATTCACCCCTCCACTTT. Its translation: CASSLGTGFYNSPLHF.

This chain links TRBV5-6 with TRBJ1-4, with 8 bases lining up with TRBD1. V lost 1 base to trimming and J lost 7 bases; unmatched junction nucleotides: 12. The CDR3 length is 17 residues. CDR1 and CDR2 from the germline V gene are SGHDT and YYEEEE. CDR3 DNA sequence: TGTGCCAGCAGCTTGCGGGCAGGGGGCCTGGGGTTTGAAAAACTGTTTTTT. Protein sequence: CASSLRAGGLGFEKLFF.

The V and J genes are TRBV29-1 and TRBJ2-1, with 7 bases matching TRBD2. The germline V gene encodes CDR1 SQVTM and CDR2 ANQGSEA. The CDR3 contains 11 residues. Losses at the gene ends were 5 bases for V and 6 bases for J; bases not matched to a gene: 1. CDR3 region: CSVWEGNEQFF. The CDR3 region has the DNA TGCAGCGTTTGGGAGGGCAATGAGCAGTTCTTC.

This chain uses TRBV5-6 with TRBJ1-5; D is perhaps TRBD1 (5 bases). This CDR3 comprises 15 residues. V lost 0 bases and J lost 6, with 13 bases in between. Germline CDR1 and CDR2: SGHDT and YYEEEE. The CDR3 DNA reads TGTGCCAGCAGCTTGGGAAGCGGGGGAGGTCAGCCCCAGCATTTT. As protein: CASSLGSGGGQPQHF.

This clone was counted between two and nine times. The V gene is TRBV15, the J gene TRBJ2-7; weak D call: TRBD1 (6 bases). The V gene lost 1 base and the J gene lost 4 bases, with 14 bases spanning the gap. The CDR3 sequence is 15 residues long. CDR1 and CDR2 from the germline V gene are LNHNV and YYDKDF (reference sequence). This CDR3 reads CATSRGAGETYEQYF. The CDR3 region has the DNA TGTGCCACCAGCAGAGGTGCAGGGGAAACTTACGAGCAGTACTTC.